The clone carrying this T cell receptor (beta chain) was recorded only once. The antigen is unknown. The sample originates from a study of identical twins. Study-wide findings and caveats: Out-of-frame beta chain sequences displayed weaker excess sharing between twins.

Trimming removed 3 bases from V and 2 bases from J, with 8 bases in between. CDR3 length equals 13 residues. The germline V gene has CDR1 SGHTS and CDR2 YDEGEE. Template switching, a step in the protocol, added a universal primer site, and cDNA carried unique molecular identifiers. TCRdb recomputed calls from the 5' RACE reads with MiXCR, one row per CDR3 protein. This sample has over 600,000 distinct CDR3 sequences, with 20% to 25% found just once. This sample also appeared in a second study, on T cells expressing NK-cell markers. As that report states: The eight sequenced donors comprised seven who were HCMV-seropositive and one who was seronegative. The CD3+CD56-NKG2C+ fraction of a handful of donors was likewise dominated by these clonotypes.

The rearrangement links TRBV5-8 to TRBJ1-1; D remains unclear. The sequenced sample was PBMCs. The receptor's source is a woman aged 18-29 years in good health. In nucleotides, the CDR3 is TGTGCCAGCAGCTATCACAGCAACACTGAAGCTTTCTTT. Amino acid sequence: CASSYHSNTEAFF.